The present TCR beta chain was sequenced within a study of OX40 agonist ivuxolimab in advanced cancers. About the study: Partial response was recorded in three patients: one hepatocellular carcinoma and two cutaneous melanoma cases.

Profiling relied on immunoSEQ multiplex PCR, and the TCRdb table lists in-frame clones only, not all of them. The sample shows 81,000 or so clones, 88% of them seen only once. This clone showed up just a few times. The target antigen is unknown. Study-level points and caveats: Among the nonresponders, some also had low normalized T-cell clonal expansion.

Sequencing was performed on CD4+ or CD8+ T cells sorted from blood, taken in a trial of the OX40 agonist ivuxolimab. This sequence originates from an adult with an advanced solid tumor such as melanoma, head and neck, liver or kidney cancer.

CDR3 in amino acids: CASSEQVQNSPLHF. CDR3 nucleotide sequence: TGTGCCAGCAGTGAACAGGTTCAGAATTCACCCCTCCACTTT. V usage is TRBV11-2 and J usage is TRBJ1-6; D may be TRBD1 (5 bases). V dropped 6 bases and J dropped 7 bases, with 13 bases sitting between them. Looked up from germline, CDR1 is SGHAT and CDR2 is FQNNGV. This CDR3 comprises 14 residues.